This entry describes one T cell receptor beta chain. Its antigen is unidentified. With a much larger clone just one base away, this may be a read error. The data originate from a study of blood T cells in healthy people across ages. Combining a sample-barcoded 5' primer with a J-beta primer mix, a second PCR ran for roughly 7 to 11 cycles. MiXCR was run by TCRdb on the 5' RACE reads, yielding one entry per CDR3 protein. The sample lists 1.5 million or so distinct CDR3 sequences, roughly 43% seen once, with more than 4% in the top ten. The CDR3 contains 13 residues. CDR1 and CDR2 (germline): DFQATT, SNEGSKA (reference sequence). Points from the study as a whole: Naive CD4+ cell counts and diversity both ran higher in long-lived than in aged donors. Unsorted PBMCs prevented conclusive naive versus antigen-experienced comparison. As age increased, TCR beta diversity per million T cells fell in a roughly linear fashion.

Caucasian, healthy and from Russia, the donors were aged between about 6 and 90. This chain joins TRBV20-1 and TRBJ2-4, with D perhaps given as TRBD1 or TRBD2 (5 bases each). The clonotype comes from a woman under 30 in good health. The source material was blood. As DNA, the CDR3 is TGCAGTGCTAGAGCATCGGGACCCAACATTCAGGACTTC. Its protein is CSARASGPNIQDF.